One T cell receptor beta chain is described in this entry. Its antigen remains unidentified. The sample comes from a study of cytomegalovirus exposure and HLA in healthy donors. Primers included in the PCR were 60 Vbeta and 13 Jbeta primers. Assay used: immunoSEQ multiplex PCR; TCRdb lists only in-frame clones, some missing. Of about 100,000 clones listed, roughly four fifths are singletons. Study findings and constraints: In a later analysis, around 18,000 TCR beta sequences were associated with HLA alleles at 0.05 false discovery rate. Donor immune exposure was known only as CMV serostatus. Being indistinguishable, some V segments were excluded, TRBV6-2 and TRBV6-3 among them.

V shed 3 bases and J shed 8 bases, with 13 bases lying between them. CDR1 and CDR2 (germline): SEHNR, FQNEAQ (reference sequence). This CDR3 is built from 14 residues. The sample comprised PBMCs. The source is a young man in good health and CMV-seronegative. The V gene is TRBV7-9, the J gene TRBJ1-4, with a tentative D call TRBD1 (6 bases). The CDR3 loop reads CASSFAGVREKLFF. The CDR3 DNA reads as TGTGCCAGCAGCTTCGCAGGGGTGAGAGAAAAACTGTTTTTT.